The 21 T cell receptor beta chains below were found in one sample sequenced in a study of blood T cells in healthy people across ages. The authors ran a second PCR of about 6 to 11 cycles using a sample-barcoded 5' primer and a J-beta primer mix. TCRdb called the 5' RACE reads again in MiXCR, with one record for every CDR3 protein. Among approximately 680,000 distinct CDR3 sequences listed, around 32% were seen once. Source material: blood. These receptors all come from a woman of 80 years or more in good health.

With regard to this clonotype: A read error is possible here, since a much larger clone lies one base away. The gene calls are TRBV6-5 and TRBJ2-1; D may be TRBD1 or TRBD2 (6 bases each). The CDR3 has 16 residues. V was trimmed by 11 bases and J by 12 bases, leaving 32 bases between them. Germline CDR1 reads MNHEY; CDR2 reads SVGAGI. CDR3 sequence (DNA): TGTGCCGGCACCACCCGACACGGCCCCGGGGGCAATAGGCAGTTCTTC. Protein sequence: CAGTTRHGPGGNRQFF.

In the case of this clonotype: A read error may explain this, as a much larger clone is one base away. This chain links TRBV7-2 with TRBJ1-5, with D unresolved. Per germline, CDR1 SGHTA and CDR2 FQGNSA. This CDR3 region has 15 residues. CDR3 protein: CAGSLELTARQPQHF. DNA of the CDR3: TGTGCCGGCAGCTTAGAGTTAACGGCTCGTCAGCCCCAGCATTTT.

Comments on this clonotype: A read error may explain this, as a much larger clone is one base away. The CDR3 DNA reads TGTGCCTGGACGGGGGCCTACGAGCAGTACTTC. Protein product: CAWTGAYEQYF. This chain uses TRBV30 with TRBJ2-5; tentative D call: TRBD2 (6 bases). The end of the DNA is better explained by TRBJ2-7, so the J call may be wrong. The CDR3 has 11 residues. The germline V gene encodes CDR1 GTSNPN and CDR2 SVGIG (reference sequence).

In this sample, this clonotype turned up many times. The chain carries TRBV20-1 and TRBJ2-1; no firm D call. V was cut by 7 bases and J by 0 bases, with 10 bases left in between. The V gene's germline CDR1 is DFQATT and CDR2 SNEGSKA (reference sequence). The CDR3 extends over 13 amino acids. CDR3 coding DNA: TGCAGTGTCCGGCGGTCCTCCTACAATGAGCAGTTCTTC. Amino acids: CSVRRSSYNEQFF.

Only one count was recorded for this clonotype. Possible read error: a much larger clone is one base away. This chain links TRBV20-1 with TRBJ1-1, with TRBD1 as a possible D gene (6 bases). Germline CDR1 is DFQATT and CDR2 is SNEGSKA (reference sequence). Trimming stripped 0 bases from V and 4 bases from J, with 9 bases between. This CDR3 contains 13 residues. The CDR3, as DNA: TGCAGTGCTAGAGATCAGGGGTGCACTGAAGCTTTCTTT. It codes for CSARDQGCTEAFF.

The table lists this clonotype with many counts. The DNA of the CDR3 is TGCGCCAGCAGCCAAACAGGGACTGGACTCTATGGCTACACCTTC. Its protein product is CASSQTGTGLYGYTF. V is TRBV4-3 and J is TRBJ1-2; a weak D match, TRBD1 (6 bases). Germline CDR1 reads LGHNA; CDR2 reads YSLEER. The CDR3 is made up of 15 amino acids. V was pared by 2 bases and J by 4 bases, with 14 bases between.

This clonotype was counted at least ten times. The chain links TRBV20-1 to TRBJ2-7; D gene unclear. CDR1 and CDR2 (germline): DFQATT, SNEGSKA (reference sequence). The CDR3 loop spans 14 amino acids. V was pared by 6 bases and J by 0 bases, with 15 bases between. CDR3 loop: CSASLEQLSYEQYF. CDR3 nucleotides: TGCAGTGCATCCCTGGAACAGCTCTCCTACGAGCAGTACTTC.

With respect to this clonotype: This may come from a read error, since a much larger clone is one base off. The rearrangement uses TRBV6-6 and TRBJ2-7; D is perhaps TRBD2 (5 bases). CDR1 is MNHNY, CDR2 SVGAGI, per germline (reference sequence). The CDR3 runs to 16 residues. The CDR3 sequence is CASREIWTPSSYEKYF. In DNA form, the CDR3 reads TGTGCCAGCAGAGAGATTTGGACTCCGAGCTCCTACGAGAAGTACTTC.

This clonotype was seen many times. The chain carries TRBV27 and TRBJ2-5; TRBD2 matches 9 bases. The junction had 11 bases not matched to a gene; V was cut back by 5 bases and J by 1 base. CDR1 and CDR2 (germline): MNHEY, SMNVEV (reference sequence). The CDR3 loop spans 17 amino acids. CDR3 in DNA: TGTGCCAGCAGTCCGACCGGGCTAGCGGGACGCCAAGAGACCCAGTACTTC. It specifies CASSPTGLAGRQETQYF.

This clonotype occurred many times. The rearrangement uses TRBV20-1 and TRBJ1-1; unclear D gene. The CDR3 runs to 13 residues. Trimming pared 0 bases from V and 0 bases from J, leaving 5 bases between. Germline V gene data show CDR1 as DFQATT and CDR2 as SNEGSKA (reference sequence). This chain's CDR3 is CSARDTVNTEAFF. The CDR3 DNA reads as TGCAGTGCTAGAGATACGGTGAACACTGAAGCTTTCTTT.

With regard to this clonotype: A clone one base away is much larger, so this may be a read error. The V and J genes are TRBV6-5 and TRBJ2-5; 8 nucleotides match TRBD1. Germline V lookup: CDR1 MNHEY, CDR2 SVGAGI. The J segment lost 11 bases and the V segment lost 5 bases, leaving 13 bases of the junction unmatched. The length of the CDR3 is 14 residues. As DNA, the CDR3 is TGTGCCAGCAGTAACTATGGACAGGGTGGTGAGCAGTACTTC. It translates to CASSNYGQGGEQYF.

This clonotype showed up many times. V usage is TRBV24-1 and J usage is TRBJ2-5, with 7 positions matching TRBD1. The CDR3 contains 14 residues. Trimming removed 5 bases from V and 5 bases from J; junction bases left unmatched: 7. Germline V gene lookup returns CDR1 KGHDR and CDR2 SFDVKD. CDR3 loop: CATSAGQHGETQYF. DNA of the CDR3: TGTGCCACCAGTGCGGGACAGCATGGGGAGACCCAGTACTTC.

The table lists this clonotype with a few counts. The rearrangement uses TRBV28 and TRBJ2-7, with 7 bases matching TRBD1. CDR3 length: 15 amino acids. Germline-derived CDR1 and CDR2 are MDHEN and SYDVKM. Trimming removed 7 bases from V and 5 bases from J; junction bases left unmatched: 14. CDR3 in DNA: TGTGCCAGCACCCCGTCCCCGGACAGGCTAGACGAGCAGTACTTC. This encodes CASTPSPDRLDEQYF.

A few counts support this clonotype. The rearrangement joins TRBV7-3 to TRBJ2-2; possible D gene TRBD2, 6 bases. This CDR3 is built from 14 residues. CDR1 and CDR2 from the germline V gene are SGHTA and FQGTGA. The ends were cut back, 5 bases at V and 6 bases at J, with 13 bases in the middle. The CDR3 DNA is TGTGCCAGCAGCCTGGTGGCGGGGCCCGGGGAGCTGTTTTTT. Translating gives CASSLVAGPGELFF.

This chain links TRBV20-1 with TRBJ2-7, with D possibly TRBD1 on 6 matching bases. CDR1 and CDR2 from the germline V gene are DFQATT and SNEGSKA (reference sequence). V lost 5 bases, J lost 0 bases, and 14 bases lay in between. The CDR3 spans 14 residues. The CDR3 reads CSADNRDNSYEQYF. The CDR3, as DNA: TGCAGTGCTGATAACCGGGACAACTCCTACGAGCAGTACTTC.

The V call is TRBV4-1, the J call TRBJ1-2; no definite D call. Between the trimmed V and J ends, which lost 1 base and 5 bases, there was a span of 11 bases. This CDR3 is built from 14 residues. The germline CDR1 and CDR2 sequences are MGHRA and YSYEKL. CDR3 residues: CASSQGRKSYGYTF. CDR3 sequence (DNA): TGCGCCAGCAGCCAAGGGAGGAAATCGTATGGCTACACCTTC.

This chain links TRBV10-3 with TRBJ1-4; the D is unclear. V dropped 3 bases and J dropped 4 bases, with 6 bases sitting between them. Germline-derived CDR1 and CDR2 are ENHRY and SYGVKD. CDR3 length: 13 amino acids. The CDR3 nucleotides are TGTGCCATCAGTGACAGACTTAATGAAAAACTGTTTTTT. Amino acids: CAISDRLNEKLFF.

There are many counts of this clonotype. A clone one base away is much larger, so this may be a read error. This chain uses TRBV20-1 with TRBJ2-5, with D hard to call. Per germline, CDR1 DFQATT and CDR2 SNEGSKA (reference sequence). The CDR3 covers 14 residues. V lost 2 bases and J 1 base, leaving 11 bases between the germline ends. In DNA form, the CDR3 reads TGCAGTGCTAGAATGAGAACAAGCCAAGAGACCCAGTACTTC. Protein sequence: CSARMRTSQETQYF.

V is TRBV6-5 and J is TRBJ2-2; perhaps D is TRBD1 or TRBD2 (6 bases each). This CDR3 region has 16 residues. CDR1 MNHEY and CDR2 SVGAGI come from the germline V gene. V was pared by 2 bases and J by 4 bases, with 14 bases between. The CDR3 protein is CASSYDRLGGTGELFF. The CDR3 nucleotides read TGTGCCAGCAGTTACGACAGGCTGGGGGGCACCGGGGAGCTGTTTTTT.

The V and J genes are TRBV5-6 and TRBJ1-5; 11 nucleotides match TRBD1. The CDR3 is 17 residues long. Germline V lookup: CDR1 SGHDT, CDR2 YYEEEE. Losses at the gene ends were 4 bases for V and 1 base for J; bases not matched to a gene: 7. CDR3 in amino acids: CASSASRDRGSNQPQHF. The CDR3 nucleotides read TGTGCCAGCAGCGCCTCTCGGGACAGGGGGAGCAATCAGCCCCAGCATTTT. Combining the CDR3 with reference TRBV5-6 and TRBJ1-5 gives the whole variable domain DAGVTQSPTHLIKTRGQQVTLRCSPKSGHDTVSWYQQALGQGPQFIFQYYEEEERQRGNFPDRFSGHQFPNYSSELNVNALLLGDSALYLCASSASRDRGSNQPQHFGDGTRLSIL.

The J gene is TRBJ1-1, the V gene TRBV10-3, with D maybe TRBD1 (6 bases). V was shortened by 6 bases and J by 8 bases, with 10 bases between the two germline ends. This CDR3 is built from 11 residues. The V gene's germline CDR1 is ENHRY and CDR2 SYGVKD. CDR3 residues: CAISPGTEAFF. The CDR3 coding sequence is TGTGCCATCAGCCCCGGGACAGAAGCTTTCTTT.